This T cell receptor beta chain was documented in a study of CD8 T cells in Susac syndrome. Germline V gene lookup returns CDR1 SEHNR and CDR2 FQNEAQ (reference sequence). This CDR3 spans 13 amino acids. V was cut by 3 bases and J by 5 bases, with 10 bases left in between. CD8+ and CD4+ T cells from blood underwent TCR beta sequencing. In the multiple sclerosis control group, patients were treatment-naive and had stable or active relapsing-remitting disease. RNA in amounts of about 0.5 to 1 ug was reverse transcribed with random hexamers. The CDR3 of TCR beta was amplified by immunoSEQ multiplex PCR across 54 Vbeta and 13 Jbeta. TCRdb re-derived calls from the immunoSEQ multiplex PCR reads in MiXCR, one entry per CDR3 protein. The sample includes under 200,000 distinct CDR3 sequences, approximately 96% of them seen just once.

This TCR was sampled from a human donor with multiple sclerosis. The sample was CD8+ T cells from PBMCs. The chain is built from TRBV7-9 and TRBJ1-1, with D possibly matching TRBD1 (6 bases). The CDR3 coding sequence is TGTGCCAGCAGCTTCCCAAGGGGGACTGAAGCTTTCTTT. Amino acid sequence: CASSFPRGTEAFF.